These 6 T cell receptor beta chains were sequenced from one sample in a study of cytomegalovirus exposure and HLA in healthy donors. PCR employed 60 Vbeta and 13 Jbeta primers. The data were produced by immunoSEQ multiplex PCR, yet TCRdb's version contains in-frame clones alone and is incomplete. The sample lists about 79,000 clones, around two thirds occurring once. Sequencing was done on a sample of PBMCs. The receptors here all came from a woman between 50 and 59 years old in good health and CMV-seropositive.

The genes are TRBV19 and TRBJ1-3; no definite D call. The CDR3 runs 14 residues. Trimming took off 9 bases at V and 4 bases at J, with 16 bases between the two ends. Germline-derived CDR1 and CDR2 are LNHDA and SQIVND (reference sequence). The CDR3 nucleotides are TGTGCCAGCGCTCCGGGTGAAACAGGAAACACCATATATTTT. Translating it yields CASAPGETGNTIYF.

CDR3 DNA: TGTGCCAGCAGTTTTGTGTCAGGGGGCACCGGGGAGCTGTTTTTT. Its translation: CASSFVSGGTGELFF. The chain carries TRBV27 and TRBJ2-2; 7 bases align to TRBD1. Trimming removed 3 bases from V and 4 bases from J; junction bases left unmatched: 5. Germline lookup yields CDR1 MNHEY and CDR2 SMNVEV (reference sequence). CDR3 length equals 15 residues.

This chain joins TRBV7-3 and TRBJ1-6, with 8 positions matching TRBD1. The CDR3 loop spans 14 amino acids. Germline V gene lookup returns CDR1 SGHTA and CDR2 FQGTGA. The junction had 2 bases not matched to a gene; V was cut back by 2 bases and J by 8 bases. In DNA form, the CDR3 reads TGTGCCAGCAGCTTAGGACAGGGTTATTCACCCCTCCACTTT. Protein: CASSLGQGYSPLHF.

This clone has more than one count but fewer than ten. CDR3 coding DNA: TGCGCCAGCAGCGTAATAGGGGTAGCGGACACCGGGGAGCTGTTTTTT. It codes for CASSVIGVADTGELFF. The chain carries TRBV10-2 and TRBJ2-2; D is possibly TRBD2 (6 bases). CDR1 is WSHSY, CDR2 SAAADI, per germline. The CDR3 is made up of 16 amino acids. V was clipped by 6 bases and J by 3 bases, with 17 bases between them.

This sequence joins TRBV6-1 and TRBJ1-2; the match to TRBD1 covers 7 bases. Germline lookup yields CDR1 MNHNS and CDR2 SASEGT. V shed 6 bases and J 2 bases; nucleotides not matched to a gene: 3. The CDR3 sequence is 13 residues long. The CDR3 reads CASRVGQNYGYTF. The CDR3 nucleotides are TGTGCCAGCAGGGTGGGACAGAACTATGGCTACACCTTC.

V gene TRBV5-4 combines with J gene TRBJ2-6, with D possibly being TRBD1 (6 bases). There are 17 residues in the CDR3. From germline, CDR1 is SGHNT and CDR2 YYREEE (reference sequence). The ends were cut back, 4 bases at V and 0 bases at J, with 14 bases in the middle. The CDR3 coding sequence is TGTGCCAGCAGCCTATGGACAGTTCGCTCTGGGGCCAACGTCCTGACTTTC. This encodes CASSLWTVRSGANVLTF.